This T cell receptor (beta chain) was sequenced for a study of T cells expressing NK-cell markers. Across the study: Of eight sequenced donors, seven were HCMV-seropositive and one HCMV-seronegative. Findings and limits, study-wide: The same clonotypes also predominated in the CD3+CD56-NKG2C+ fraction of several donors.

CDR3 length: 12 amino acids. About this clonotype: Its matching antigen is unknown.

TCRdb reprocessed the 5' RACE reads, with one entry per CDR3 protein and no DNA. This sample lists 200,000 to 300,000 distinct CDR3 sequences; its ten largest clones have 4% to 4.5%. This receptor was identified in a woman between 18 and 75 years old in good health. Sequenced input: blood T cells: a sorted CD56 or NKG2C T cell subset, CD4+ or CD8+ T cells, or bulk PBMC T cells (not recorded which). This chain links TRBV12-3 or TRBV12-4 with TRBJ1-2. CDR3 in amino acids: CASRIPLGGYTF.